This section outlines one TCR beta chain sequence together with its context. Its antigen is unknown. The CDR3 is made up of 16 amino acids. The germline V gene encodes CDR1 MNHEY and CDR2 SVGEGT. Between the trimmed V and J ends, which lost 4 bases and 2 bases, there was a span of 12 bases. The data derive from a study of response to subunit inactivated influenza vaccine. In TCRdb, the RT-PCR reads were re-called with MiXCR into one record per CDR3 protein. The sample has fewer than 600,000 distinct CDR3 sequences; less than 7.5% are singletons. Findings of the study overall: The authors put forward the suggestion that each seasonal influenza vaccination may bring in only a limited number of new T cells.

The sequencing here drew on PBMCs from blood, taken roughly 24 months after vaccination. This sequence originates from a man between 50 and 69 years old who received an inactivated influenza vaccine. V gene TRBV6-2 or TRBV6-3 combines with J gene TRBJ2-6; D ambiguous. The CDR3 bases are TGTGCCAGCAGTTCTAGTCCTGGGGCTGGGGCCAACGTCCTGACTTTC. This sequence encodes CASSSSPGAGANVLTF.